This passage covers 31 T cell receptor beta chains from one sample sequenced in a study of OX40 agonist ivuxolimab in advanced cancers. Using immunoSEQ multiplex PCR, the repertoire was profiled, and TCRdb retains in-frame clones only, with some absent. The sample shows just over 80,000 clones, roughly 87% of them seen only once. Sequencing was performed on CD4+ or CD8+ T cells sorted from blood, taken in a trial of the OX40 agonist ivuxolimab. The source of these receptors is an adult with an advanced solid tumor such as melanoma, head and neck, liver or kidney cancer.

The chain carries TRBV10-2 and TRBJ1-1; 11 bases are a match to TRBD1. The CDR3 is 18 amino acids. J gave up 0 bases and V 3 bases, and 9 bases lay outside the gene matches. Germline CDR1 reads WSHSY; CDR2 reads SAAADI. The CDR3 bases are TGCGCCAGCAGTGATTTCGGGACAGGGGGTTTTTTGAACACTGAAGCTTTCTTT. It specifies CASSDFGTGGFLNTEAFF.

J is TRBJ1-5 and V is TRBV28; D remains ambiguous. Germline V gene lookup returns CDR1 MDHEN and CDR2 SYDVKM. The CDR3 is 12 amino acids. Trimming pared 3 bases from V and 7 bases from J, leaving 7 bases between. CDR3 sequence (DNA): TGTGCCAGCAGTTTCGGTCTGCAGCCCCAGCATTTT. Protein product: CASSFGLQPQHF.

CDR3 DNA sequence: TGTGCCATCAGTCCCACTTTGACAGGGTCAACCGGGGAGCTGTTTTTT. Its translation: CAISPTLTGSTGELFF. The chain employs TRBV10-3 and TRBJ2-2; 7 nucleotides agree with TRBD1. V gave up 5 bases and J gave up 5 bases; unmatched junction bases: 11. Germline-derived CDR1 and CDR2 are ENHRY and SYGVKD. The CDR3 has 16 residues.

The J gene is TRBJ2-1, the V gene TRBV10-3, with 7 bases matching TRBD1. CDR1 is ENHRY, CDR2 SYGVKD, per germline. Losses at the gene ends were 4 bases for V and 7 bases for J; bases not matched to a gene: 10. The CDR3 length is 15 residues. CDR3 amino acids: CAISGTGTRRNEQFF. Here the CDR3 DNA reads TGTGCCATCAGTGGGACAGGAACCAGGAGGAATGAGCAGTTCTTC.

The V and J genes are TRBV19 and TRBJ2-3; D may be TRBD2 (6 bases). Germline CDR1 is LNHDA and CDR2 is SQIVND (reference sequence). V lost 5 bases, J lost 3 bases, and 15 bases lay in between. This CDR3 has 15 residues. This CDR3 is CASSGTGGRTDTQYF. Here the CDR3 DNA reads TGTGCCAGTAGTGGGACTGGTGGGAGGACAGATACGCAGTATTTT. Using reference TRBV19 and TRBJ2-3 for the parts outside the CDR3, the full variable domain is DGGITQSPKYLFRKEGQNVTLSCEQNLNHDAMYWYRQDPGQGLRLIYYSQIVNDFQKGDIAEGYSVSREKKESFPLTVTSAQKNPTAFYLCASSGTGGRTDTQYFGPGTRLTVL.

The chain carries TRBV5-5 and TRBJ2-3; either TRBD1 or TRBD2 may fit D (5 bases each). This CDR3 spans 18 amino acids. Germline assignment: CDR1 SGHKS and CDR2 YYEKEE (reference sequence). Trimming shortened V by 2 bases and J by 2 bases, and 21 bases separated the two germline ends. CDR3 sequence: CASSLFYEPGRLTDTQYF. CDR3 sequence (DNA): TGTGCCAGCAGCTTATTTTACGAGCCGGGACGCCTCACAGATACGCAGTATTTT.

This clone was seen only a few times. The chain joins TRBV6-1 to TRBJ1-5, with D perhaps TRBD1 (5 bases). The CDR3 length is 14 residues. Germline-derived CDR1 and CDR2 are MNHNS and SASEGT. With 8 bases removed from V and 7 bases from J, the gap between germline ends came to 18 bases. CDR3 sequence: CASLRMAGSQPQHF. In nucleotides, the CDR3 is TGTGCCAGCCTAAGAATGGCAGGGTCCCAGCCCCAGCATTTT.

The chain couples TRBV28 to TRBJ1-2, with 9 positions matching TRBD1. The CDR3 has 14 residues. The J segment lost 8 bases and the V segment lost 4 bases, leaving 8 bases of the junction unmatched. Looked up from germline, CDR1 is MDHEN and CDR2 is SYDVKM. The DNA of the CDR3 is TGTGCCAGCAGTTCCCCGACAGGGGGGTACGGCTACACCTTC. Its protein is CASSSPTGGYGYTF.

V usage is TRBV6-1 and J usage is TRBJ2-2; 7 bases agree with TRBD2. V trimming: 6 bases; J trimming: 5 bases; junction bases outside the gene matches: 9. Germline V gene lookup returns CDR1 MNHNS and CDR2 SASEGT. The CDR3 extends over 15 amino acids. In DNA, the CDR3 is TGTGCCAGCAGGGCGGGAGACTGGGCTACCGGGGAGCTGTTTTTT. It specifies CASRAGDWATGELFF.

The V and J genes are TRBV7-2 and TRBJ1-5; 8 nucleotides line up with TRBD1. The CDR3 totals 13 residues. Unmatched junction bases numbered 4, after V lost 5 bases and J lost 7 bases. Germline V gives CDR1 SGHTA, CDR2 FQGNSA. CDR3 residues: CASSAGGGQPQHF. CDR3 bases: TGTGCCAGCAGCGCAGGGGGCGGACAGCCCCAGCATTTT.

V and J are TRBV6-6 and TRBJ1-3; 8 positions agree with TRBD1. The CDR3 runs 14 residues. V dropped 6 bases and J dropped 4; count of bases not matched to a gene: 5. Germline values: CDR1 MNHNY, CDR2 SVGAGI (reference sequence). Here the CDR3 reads CASSGQGTGNTIYF. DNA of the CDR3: TGTGCCAGCAGCGGACAGGGCACAGGAAACACCATATATTTT.

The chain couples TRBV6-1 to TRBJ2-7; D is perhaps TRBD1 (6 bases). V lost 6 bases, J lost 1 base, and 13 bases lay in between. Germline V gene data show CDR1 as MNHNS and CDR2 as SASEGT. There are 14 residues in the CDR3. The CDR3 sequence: CASRNWGRSYEQYF. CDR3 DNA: TGTGCCAGCAGAAATTGGGGGCGTTCCTACGAGCAGTACTTC.

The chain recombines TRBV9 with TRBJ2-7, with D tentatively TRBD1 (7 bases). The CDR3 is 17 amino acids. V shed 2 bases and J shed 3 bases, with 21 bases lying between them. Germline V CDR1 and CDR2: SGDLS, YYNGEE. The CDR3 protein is CASSVSGPTRGVYEQYV. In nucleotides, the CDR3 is TGTGCCAGCAGCGTTTCGGGTCCGACCAGGGGGGTCTACGAGCAGTACGTC.

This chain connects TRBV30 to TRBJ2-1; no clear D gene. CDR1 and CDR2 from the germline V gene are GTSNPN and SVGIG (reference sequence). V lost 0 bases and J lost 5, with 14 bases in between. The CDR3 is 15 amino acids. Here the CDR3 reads CAWSVPSYSHNEQFF. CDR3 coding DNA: TGTGCCTGGAGTGTACCGAGTTATTCCCACAATGAGCAGTTCTTC.

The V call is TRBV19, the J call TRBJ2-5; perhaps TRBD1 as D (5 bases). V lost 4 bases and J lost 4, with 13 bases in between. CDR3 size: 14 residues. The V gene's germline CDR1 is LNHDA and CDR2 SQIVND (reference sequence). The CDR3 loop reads CASSRSRRGETQYF. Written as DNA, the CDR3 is TGTGCCAGTAGTAGGAGTCGAAGGGGAGAGACCCAGTACTTC.

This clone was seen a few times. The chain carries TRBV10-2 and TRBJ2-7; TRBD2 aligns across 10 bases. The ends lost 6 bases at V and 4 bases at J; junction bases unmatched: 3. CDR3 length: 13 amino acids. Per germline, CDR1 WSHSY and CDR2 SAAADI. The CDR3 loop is CASRSGGAYEQYV. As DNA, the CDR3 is TGCGCCAGCAGGAGCGGGGGGGCTTACGAGCAGTACGTC.

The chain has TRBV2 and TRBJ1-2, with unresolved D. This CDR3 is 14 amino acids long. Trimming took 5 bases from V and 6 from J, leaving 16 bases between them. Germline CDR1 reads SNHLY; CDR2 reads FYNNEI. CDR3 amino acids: CASSLDGRSDGYTF. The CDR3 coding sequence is TGTGCCAGCAGTTTGGACGGTAGATCCGATGGCTACACCTTC.

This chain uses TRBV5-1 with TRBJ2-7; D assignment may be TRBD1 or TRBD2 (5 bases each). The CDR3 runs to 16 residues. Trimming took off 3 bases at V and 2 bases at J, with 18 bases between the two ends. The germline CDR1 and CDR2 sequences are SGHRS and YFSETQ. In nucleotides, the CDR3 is TGCGCCAGCAGCTCCAGGCTTGGGACCGCAACCTACGAGCAGTACTTC. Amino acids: CASSSRLGTATYEQYF.

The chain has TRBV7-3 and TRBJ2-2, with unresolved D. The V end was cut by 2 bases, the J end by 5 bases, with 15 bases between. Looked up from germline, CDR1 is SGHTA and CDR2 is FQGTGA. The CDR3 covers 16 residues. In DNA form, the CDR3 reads TGTGCCAGCAGCTTACTGTCTAGGTTTAATACCGGGGAGCTGTTTTTT. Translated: CASSLLSRFNTGELFF.

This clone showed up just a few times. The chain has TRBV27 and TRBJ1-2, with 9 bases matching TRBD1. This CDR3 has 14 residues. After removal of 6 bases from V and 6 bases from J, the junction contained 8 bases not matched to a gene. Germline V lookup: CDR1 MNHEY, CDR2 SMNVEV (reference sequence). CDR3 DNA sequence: TGTGCCAGCAGGCAACAGGGGGCAAGGGATGGCTACACCTTC. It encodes CASRQQGARDGYTF.

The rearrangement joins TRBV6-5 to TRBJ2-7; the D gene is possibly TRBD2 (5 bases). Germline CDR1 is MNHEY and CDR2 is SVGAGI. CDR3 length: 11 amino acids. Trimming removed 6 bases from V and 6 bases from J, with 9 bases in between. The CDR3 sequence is CASSQTSEQYV. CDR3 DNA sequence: TGTGCCAGCAGCCAAACTAGCGAGCAGTACGTC.

CDR3 sequence (DNA): TGCGCCAGCAGCTTGAACGAGGGGGCTGGCGGCTACACCTTC. This gives the protein CASSLNEGAGGYTF. The V and J genes are TRBV5-1 and TRBJ1-2; 7 bases line up with TRBD1. The CDR3 spans 14 residues. V gave up 1 base and J gave up 8 bases; unmatched junction bases: 8. Germline values: CDR1 SGHRS, CDR2 YFSETQ.

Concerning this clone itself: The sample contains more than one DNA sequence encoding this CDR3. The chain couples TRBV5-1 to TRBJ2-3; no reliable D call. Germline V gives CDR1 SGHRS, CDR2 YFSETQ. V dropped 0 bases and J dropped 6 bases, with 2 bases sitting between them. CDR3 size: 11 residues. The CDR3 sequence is CASSLVDTQYF. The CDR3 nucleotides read TGCGCCAGCAGCTTGGTTGATACGCAGTATTTT. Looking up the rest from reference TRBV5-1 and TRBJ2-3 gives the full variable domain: KAGVTQTPRYLIKTRGQQVTLSCSPISGHRSVSWYQQTPGQGLQFLFEYFSETQRNKGNFPGRFSGRQFSNSRSEMNVSTLELGDSALYLCASSLVDTQYFGPGTRLTVL.

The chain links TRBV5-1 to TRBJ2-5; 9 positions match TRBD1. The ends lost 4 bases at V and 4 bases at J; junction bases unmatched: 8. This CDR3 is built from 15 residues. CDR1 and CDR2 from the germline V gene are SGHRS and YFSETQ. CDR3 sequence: CASSTRTGGGETQYF. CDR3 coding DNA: TGCGCCAGCAGCACTAGAACAGGGGGCGGAGAGACCCAGTACTTC. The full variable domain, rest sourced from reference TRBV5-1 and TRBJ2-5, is KAGVTQTPRYLIKTRGQQVTLSCSPISGHRSVSWYQQTPGQGLQFLFEYFSETQRNKGNFPGRFSGRQFSNSRSEMNVSTLELGDSALYLCASSTRTGGGETQYFGPGTRLLVL.

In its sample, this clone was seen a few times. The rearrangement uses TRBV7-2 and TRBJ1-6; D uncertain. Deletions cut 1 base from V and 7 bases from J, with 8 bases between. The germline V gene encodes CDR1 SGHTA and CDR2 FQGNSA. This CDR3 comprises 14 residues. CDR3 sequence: CASSLDFSNSPLHF. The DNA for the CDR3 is TGTGCCAGCAGCTTAGATTTCAGCAATTCACCCCTCCACTTT.

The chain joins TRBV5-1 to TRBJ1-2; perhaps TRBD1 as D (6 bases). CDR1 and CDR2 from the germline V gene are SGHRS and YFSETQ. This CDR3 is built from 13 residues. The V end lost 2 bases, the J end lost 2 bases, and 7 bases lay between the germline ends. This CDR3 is CASSFTGNYGYTF. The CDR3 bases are TGCGCCAGCAGCTTTACAGGGAACTATGGCTACACCTTC.

CDR3 loop: CASSYGLAGDEQFF. The CDR3 region has the DNA TGTGCCAGCAGTTACGGACTAGCGGGAGATGAGCAGTTCTTC. The chain uses TRBV6-6 and TRBJ2-1, with 13 bases matching TRBD2. Germline V CDR1 and CDR2: MNHNY, SVGAGI (reference sequence). CDR3 size: 14 residues. J lost 8 bases, V lost 2 bases, and 0 bases had no gene match.

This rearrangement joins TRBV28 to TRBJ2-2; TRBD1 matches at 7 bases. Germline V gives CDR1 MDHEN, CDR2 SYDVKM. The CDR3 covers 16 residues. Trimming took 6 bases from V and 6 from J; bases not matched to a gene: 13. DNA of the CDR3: TGTGCCAGCAGCCTCGGGGCAGGGGGTAAAGCCGGGGAGCTGTTTTTT. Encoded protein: CASSLGAGGKAGELFF.

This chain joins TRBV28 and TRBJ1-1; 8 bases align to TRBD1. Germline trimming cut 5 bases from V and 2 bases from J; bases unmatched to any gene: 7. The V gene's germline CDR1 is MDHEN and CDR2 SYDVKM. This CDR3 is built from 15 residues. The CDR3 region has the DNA TGTGCCAGCAGTACAGGGGGGGAAGGTAACACTGAAGCTTTCTTT. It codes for CASSTGGEGNTEAFF.

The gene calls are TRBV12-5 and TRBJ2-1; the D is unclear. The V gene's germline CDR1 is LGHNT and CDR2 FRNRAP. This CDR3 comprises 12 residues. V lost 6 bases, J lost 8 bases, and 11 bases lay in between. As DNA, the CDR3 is TGTGCTAGTGGGGTTACGGGCGATGAGCAGTTCTTC. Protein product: CASGVTGDEQFF.

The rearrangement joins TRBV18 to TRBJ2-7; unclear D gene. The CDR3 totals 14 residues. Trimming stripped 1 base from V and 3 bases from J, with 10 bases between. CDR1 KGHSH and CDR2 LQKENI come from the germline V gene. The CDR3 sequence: CASSPRAVIYEQYF. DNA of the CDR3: TGTGCCAGCTCACCACGGGCAGTGATCTACGAGCAGTACTTC.